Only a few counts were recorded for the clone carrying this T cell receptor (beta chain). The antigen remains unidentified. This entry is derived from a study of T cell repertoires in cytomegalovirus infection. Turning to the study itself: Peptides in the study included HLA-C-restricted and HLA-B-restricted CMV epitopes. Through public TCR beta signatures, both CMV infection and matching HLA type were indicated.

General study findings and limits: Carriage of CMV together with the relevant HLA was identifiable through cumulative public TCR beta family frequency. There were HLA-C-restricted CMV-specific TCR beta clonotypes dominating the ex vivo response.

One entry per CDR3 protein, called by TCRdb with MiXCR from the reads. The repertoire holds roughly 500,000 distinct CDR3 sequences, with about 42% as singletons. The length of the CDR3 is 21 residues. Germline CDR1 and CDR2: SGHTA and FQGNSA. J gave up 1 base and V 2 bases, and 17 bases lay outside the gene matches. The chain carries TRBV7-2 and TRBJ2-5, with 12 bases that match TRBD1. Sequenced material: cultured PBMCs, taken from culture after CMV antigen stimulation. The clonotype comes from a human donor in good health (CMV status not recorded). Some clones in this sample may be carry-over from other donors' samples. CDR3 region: CASSLWGTGTGGLNIQETQYF. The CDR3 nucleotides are TGTGCCAGCAGCTTATGGGGGACCGGGACAGGGGGCTTAAACATCCAAGAGACCCAGTACTTC.